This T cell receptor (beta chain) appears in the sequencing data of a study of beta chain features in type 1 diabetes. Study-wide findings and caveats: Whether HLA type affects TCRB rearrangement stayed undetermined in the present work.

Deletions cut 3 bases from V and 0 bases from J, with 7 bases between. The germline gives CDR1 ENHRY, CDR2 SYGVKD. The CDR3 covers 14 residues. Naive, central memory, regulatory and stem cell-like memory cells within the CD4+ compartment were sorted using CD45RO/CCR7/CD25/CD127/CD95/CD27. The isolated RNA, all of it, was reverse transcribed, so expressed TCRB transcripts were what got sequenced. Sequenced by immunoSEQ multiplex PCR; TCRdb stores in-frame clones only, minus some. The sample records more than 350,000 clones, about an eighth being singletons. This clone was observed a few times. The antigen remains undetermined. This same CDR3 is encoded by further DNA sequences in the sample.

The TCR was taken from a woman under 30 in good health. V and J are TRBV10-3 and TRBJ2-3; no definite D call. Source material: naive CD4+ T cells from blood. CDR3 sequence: CAISDRLSTDTQYF. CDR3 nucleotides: TGTGCCATCAGTGACCGATTAAGCACAGATACGCAGTATTTT.